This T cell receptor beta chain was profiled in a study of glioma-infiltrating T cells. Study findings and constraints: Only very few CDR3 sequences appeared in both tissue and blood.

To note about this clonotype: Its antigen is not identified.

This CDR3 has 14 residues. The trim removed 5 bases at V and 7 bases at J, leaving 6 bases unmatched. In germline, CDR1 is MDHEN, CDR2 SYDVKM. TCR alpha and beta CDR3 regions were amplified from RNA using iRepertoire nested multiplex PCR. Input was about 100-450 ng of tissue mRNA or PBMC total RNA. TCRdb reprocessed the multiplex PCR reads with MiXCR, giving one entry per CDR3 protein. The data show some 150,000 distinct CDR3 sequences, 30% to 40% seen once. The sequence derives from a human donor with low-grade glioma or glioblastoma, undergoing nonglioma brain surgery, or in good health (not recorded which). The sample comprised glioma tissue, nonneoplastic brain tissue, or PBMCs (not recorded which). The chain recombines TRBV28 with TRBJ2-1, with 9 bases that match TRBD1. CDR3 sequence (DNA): TGTGCCAGCAGTCGGGACAGGGTAGTAAATGAGCAGTTCTTC. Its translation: CASSRDRVVNEQFF. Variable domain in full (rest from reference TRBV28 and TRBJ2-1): DVKVTQSSRYLVKRTGEKVFLECVQDMDHENMFWYRQDPGLGLRLIYFSYDVKMKEKGDIPEGYSVSREKKERFSLILESASTNQTSMYLCASSRDRVVNEQFFGPGTRLTVL.